Presented here are 17 T cell receptor beta chains from one specimen sequenced in a study of CD8 T cells in Susac syndrome. Random hexamers served to reverse transcribe about 0.45 to 1 ug RNA. TCRdb re-called the immunoSEQ multiplex PCR reads with MiXCR, one entry per CDR3 protein. This sample has a few hundred thousand distinct CDR3 sequences; approximately 90% occur once, and the top ten carry about 0.17%. Sequencing input: CD8+ T cells from PBMCs. These receptors were taken from a human donor with multiple sclerosis.

The genes are TRBV19 and TRBJ1-5; 9 bases fit TRBD1. J lost 6 bases, V lost 3 bases, and 3 bases had no gene match. In germline, CDR1 is LNHDA, CDR2 SQIVND (reference sequence). The CDR3 length is 14 residues. Here the CDR3 reads CASSIGTGRQPQHF. CDR3 DNA sequence: TGTGCCAGTAGTATCGGGACAGGGCGTCAGCCCCAGCATTTT.

This chain joins TRBV30 and TRBJ2-1; D not certain. Germline loops: CDR1 GTSNPN, CDR2 SVGIG (reference sequence). Trimming took off 2 bases at V and 3 bases at J, with 5 bases between the two ends. This CDR3 spans 12 amino acids. The chain's CDR3 is CAWSLGYNEQFF. CDR3 DNA: TGTGCCTGGAGTTTAGGCTACAATGAGCAGTTCTTC.

This clonotype was detected once. The chain employs TRBV20-1 and TRBJ2-7, with D perhaps TRBD2 (6 bases). The CDR3 totals 15 residues. Germline V gene sequence: CDR1 DFQATT, CDR2 SNEGSKA (reference sequence). Trimming removed 5 bases from V and 3 bases from J, with 20 bases in between. In nucleotides, the CDR3 is TGCAGTGCTCAATACTCGGGGCTAGCGAACTACGAGCAGTACTTC. Its protein is CSAQYSGLANYEQYF.

The V call is TRBV28, the J call TRBJ1-1, with a tentative D call TRBD1 (6 bases). The CDR3 totals 16 residues. V was cut by 3 bases and J by 0 bases, with 14 bases left in between. Germline V CDR1 and CDR2: MDHEN, SYDVKM. The CDR3 is CASSLGGTIMNTEAFF. Here the CDR3 DNA reads TGTGCCAGCAGTTTGGGGGGGACAATCATGAACACTGAAGCTTTCTTT.

The CDR3 protein is CASREEGGDSGANVLTF. Here the CDR3 DNA reads TGTGCCAGCAGGGAGGAGGGGGGGGACTCTGGGGCCAACGTCCTGACTTTC. The chain employs TRBV12-3 or TRBV12-4 and TRBJ2-6; weak D call: TRBD2 (7 bases). V shed 6 bases and J shed 0 bases, with 15 bases lying between them. The CDR3 totals 17 residues.

V usage is TRBV20-1 and J usage is TRBJ1-1; D ambiguous. Trimming took 5 bases from V and 0 from J, leaving 19 bases between them. The CDR3 covers 16 residues. The V gene's germline CDR1 is DFQATT and CDR2 SNEGSKA (reference sequence). In nucleotides, the CDR3 is TGCAGTGCTCATAGACTAGACCGACCAATGAACACTGAAGCTTTCTTT. Translation gives CSAHRLDRPMNTEAFF.

The count of this clonotype is one. The V gene is TRBV9, the J gene TRBJ2-7; possible D gene TRBD2, 5 bases. Germline CDR1 SGDLS, CDR2 YYNGEE. The CDR3 consists of 15 residues. Deletions cut 0 bases from V and 4 bases from J, with 14 bases between. Written as DNA, the CDR3 is TGTGCCAGCAGCGTAGGGGAGACATCTCTATACGAGCAGTACTTC. Encoded protein: CASSVGETSLYEQYF. The variable domain in full, completed from reference TRBV9 and TRBJ2-7, reads DSGVTQTPKHLITATGQRVTLRCSPRSGDLSVYWYQQSLDQGLQFLIQYYNGEERAKGNILERFSAQQFPDLHSELNLSSLELGDSALYFCASSVGETSLYEQYFGPGTRLTVT.

The chain employs TRBV2 and TRBJ2-7; D not resolved. This CDR3 region has 14 residues. Germline-derived CDR1 and CDR2 are SNHLY and FYNNEI. Trimming shortened V by 1 base and J by 2 bases, and 9 bases separated the two germline ends. The CDR3: CASSEVGSTYEQYF. CDR3 in DNA: TGTGCCAGCAGTGAAGTCGGCAGTACCTACGAGCAGTACTTC. The variable domain in full, with the rest retrieved from reference TRBV2 and TRBJ2-7, is EPEVTQTPSHQVTQMGQEVILRCVPISNHLYFYWYRQILGQKVEFLVSFYNNEISEKSEIFDDQFSVERPDGSNFTLKIRSTKLEDSAMYFCASSEVGSTYEQYFGPGTRLTVT.

This clonotype occurred once. CDR3 loop: CASSYSPRIEKLFF. CDR3 nucleotides: TGTGCCAGCAGTTACTCACCCCGGATTGAAAAACTGTTTTTT. The rearrangement uses TRBV6-2 or TRBV6-3 and TRBJ1-4; D unresolved. The germline gives CDR1 MNHEY, CDR2 SVGEGT. The CDR3 runs to 14 residues. Trimming took 0 bases from V and 7 from J, leaving 9 bases between them.

The gene calls are TRBV4-3 and TRBJ2-5, with D perhaps TRBD2 (5 bases). Germline CDR1 and CDR2: LGHNA and YSLEER. There are 16 residues in the CDR3. The V and J ends lost 6 bases and 1 base respectively, with 18 bases between them. The CDR3 here is CASSPSRLGLQETQYF. The CDR3 nucleotides are TGCGCCAGCAGTCCAAGTAGGCTCGGACTCCAAGAGACCCAGTACTTC.

The V call is TRBV12-5, the J call TRBJ2-5, with 8 bases that match TRBD1. V was clipped by 5 bases and J by 5 bases; unmatched bases: 7. The CDR3 loop spans 14 amino acids. CDR1 and CDR2 from the germline V gene are LGHNT and FRNRAP. The CDR3 sequence is CASGIGQGRETQYF. The CDR3 DNA reads TGTGCTAGTGGTATCGGACAGGGACGGGAGACCCAGTACTTC.

The chain has TRBV5-4 and TRBJ1-1; TRBD1 matches at 7 bases. Unmatched junction bases numbered 2, after V lost 0 bases and J lost 0 bases. This CDR3 comprises 15 residues. The germline CDR1 and CDR2 sequences are SGHNT and YYREEE (reference sequence). CDR3 coding DNA: TGTGCCAGCAGCTTGGAGGGACAGATGAACACTGAAGCTTTCTTT. Translated: CASSLEGQMNTEAFF. Full variable domain (rest looked up from reference TRBV5-4 and TRBJ1-1): ETGVTQSPTHLIKTRGQQVTLRCSSQSGHNTVSWYQQALGQGPQFIFQYYREEENGRGNFPPRFSGLQFPNYSSELNVNALELDDSALYLCASSLEGQMNTEAFFGQGTRLTVV.

The chain carries TRBV28 and TRBJ2-5; D ambiguous. Germline V lookup: CDR1 MDHEN, CDR2 SYDVKM. This CDR3 spans 13 amino acids. Trimming removed 1 base at V and 0 bases at J, with 3 bases between. CDR3 protein: CASSLSHQETQYF. DNA for the CDR3: TGTGCCAGCAGTTTATCCCACCAAGAGACCCAGTACTTC.

CDR3 amino acids: CASLGTLGGEKLFF. The CDR3 DNA follows: TGTGCCTCCCTAGGGACGCTGGGGGGTGAAAAACTGTTTTTT. The chain couples TRBV30 to TRBJ1-4, with D perhaps TRBD1 (5 bases). The CDR3 loop spans 14 amino acids. The germline V and J ends were trimmed by 7 bases and 7 bases, with 19 bases remaining between them. The germline V gene has CDR1 GTSNPN and CDR2 SVGIG (reference sequence).

V gene TRBV7-9 combines with J gene TRBJ2-3; the match to TRBD1 covers 9 bases. V gave up 4 bases and J gave up 1 base; unmatched junction bases: 15. Germline V gene lookup returns CDR1 SEHNR and CDR2 FQNEAQ (reference sequence). The CDR3 has 19 residues. This chain's CDR3 is CASSWVLDRGVWGTDTQYF. In DNA form, the CDR3 reads TGTGCCAGCAGCTGGGTTTTGGACAGGGGTGTTTGGGGCACAGATACGCAGTATTTT.

This clonotype is a singleton in its sample. CDR3 sequence reads: CASSVELLNHNEQFF. The CDR3 bases are TGTGCCAGCAGCGTAGAACTCCTAAATCACAATGAGCAGTTCTTC. The chain joins TRBV9 to TRBJ2-1; D ambiguous. The CDR3 runs 15 residues. V was shortened by 0 bases and J by 5 bases, with 12 bases between the two germline ends. Germline V CDR1 and CDR2: SGDLS, YYNGEE.

The chain couples TRBV12-3 or TRBV12-4 to TRBJ2-1, with D possibly matching TRBD1 (6 bases). The V and J ends lost 3 bases and 9 bases respectively, with 15 bases between them. CDR3 size: 14 residues. CDR3 region: CASSLVPRGTEQFF. CDR3 sequence (DNA): TGTGCCAGCAGTTTGGTCCCCAGGGGCACTGAGCAGTTCTTC.